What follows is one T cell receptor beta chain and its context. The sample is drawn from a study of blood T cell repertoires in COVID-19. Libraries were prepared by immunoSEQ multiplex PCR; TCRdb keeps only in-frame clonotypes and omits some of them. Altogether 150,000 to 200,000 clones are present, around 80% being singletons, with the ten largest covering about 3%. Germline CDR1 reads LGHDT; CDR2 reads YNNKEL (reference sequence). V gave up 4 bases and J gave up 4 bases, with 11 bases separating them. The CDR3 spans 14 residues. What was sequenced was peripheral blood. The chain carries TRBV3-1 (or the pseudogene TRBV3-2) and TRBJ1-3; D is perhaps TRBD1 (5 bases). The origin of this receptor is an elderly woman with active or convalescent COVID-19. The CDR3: CASSLQGYGNTIYF. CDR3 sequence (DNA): TGTGCCAGCAGCCTCCAGGGCTACGGAAACACCATATATTTT.